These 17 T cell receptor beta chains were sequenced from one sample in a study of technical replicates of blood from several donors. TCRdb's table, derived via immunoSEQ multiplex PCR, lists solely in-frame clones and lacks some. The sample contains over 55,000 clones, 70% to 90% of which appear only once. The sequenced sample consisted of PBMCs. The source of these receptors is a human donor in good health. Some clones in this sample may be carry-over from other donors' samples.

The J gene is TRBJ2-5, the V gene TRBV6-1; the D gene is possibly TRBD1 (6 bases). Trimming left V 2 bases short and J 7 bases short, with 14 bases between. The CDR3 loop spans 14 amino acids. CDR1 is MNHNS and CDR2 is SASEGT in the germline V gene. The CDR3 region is CASSENGLGGTQYF. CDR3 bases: TGTGCCAGCAGTGAAAATGGGCTAGGGGGGACCCAGTACTTC.

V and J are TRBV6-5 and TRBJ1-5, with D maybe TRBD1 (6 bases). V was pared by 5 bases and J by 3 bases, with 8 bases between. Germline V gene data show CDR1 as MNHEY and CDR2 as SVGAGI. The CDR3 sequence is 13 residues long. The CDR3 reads CASSTGLNQPQHF. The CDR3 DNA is TGTGCCAGCAGTACAGGGCTCAATCAGCCCCAGCATTTT.

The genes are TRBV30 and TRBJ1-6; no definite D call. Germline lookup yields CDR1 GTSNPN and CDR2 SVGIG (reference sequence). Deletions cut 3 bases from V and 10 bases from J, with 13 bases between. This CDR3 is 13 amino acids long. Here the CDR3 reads CAWREGLGSPLHF. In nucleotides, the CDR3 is TGTGCCTGGAGGGAGGGATTAGGGTCACCCCTCCACTTT. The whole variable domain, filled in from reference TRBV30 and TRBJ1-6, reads SQTIHQWPATLVQPVGSPLSLECTVEGTSNPNLYWYRQAAGRGLQLLFYSVGIGQISSEVPQNLSASRPQDRQFILSSKKLLLSDSGFYLCAWREGLGSPLHFGNGTRLTVT.

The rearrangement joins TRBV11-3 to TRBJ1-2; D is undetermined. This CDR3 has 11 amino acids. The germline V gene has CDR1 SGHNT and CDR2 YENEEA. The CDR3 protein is CAQAQDYGYTF. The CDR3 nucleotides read TGTGCACAAGCCCAGGACTATGGCTACACCTTC.

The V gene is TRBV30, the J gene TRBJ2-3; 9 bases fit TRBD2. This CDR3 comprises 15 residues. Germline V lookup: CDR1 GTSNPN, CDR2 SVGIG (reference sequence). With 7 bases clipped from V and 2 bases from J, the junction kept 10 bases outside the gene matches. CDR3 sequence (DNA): TGTGCCTCAAATGGCGGGAGGGGGAACACAGATACGCAGTATTTT. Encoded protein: CASNGGRGNTDTQYF.

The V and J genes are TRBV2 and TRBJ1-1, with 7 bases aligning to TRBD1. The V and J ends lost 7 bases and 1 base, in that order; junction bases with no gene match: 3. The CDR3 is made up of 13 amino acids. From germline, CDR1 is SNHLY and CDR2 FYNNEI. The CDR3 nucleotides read TGTGCCAGCAAGGGACAGACGAACACTGAAGCTTTCTTT. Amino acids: CASKGQTNTEAFF.

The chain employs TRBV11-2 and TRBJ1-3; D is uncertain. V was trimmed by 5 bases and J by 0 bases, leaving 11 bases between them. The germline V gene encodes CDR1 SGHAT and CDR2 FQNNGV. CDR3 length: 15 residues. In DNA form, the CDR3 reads TGTGCCAGCAGCCCACAGACCCTCTCTGGAAACACCATATATTTT. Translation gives CASSPQTLSGNTIYF.

CDR3 nucleotides: TGTGCCAGCAGCGAACTAGCGGGATCGCTAGGTGAGCAGTTCTTC. Its translation is CASSELAGSLGEQFF. This chain joins TRBV6-4 and TRBJ2-1; 10 nucleotides agree with TRBD2. Germline V CDR1 and CDR2: MRHNA, SNTAGT. This CDR3 has 15 amino acids. Trimming removed 6 bases from V and 9 bases from J; junction bases left unmatched: 11.

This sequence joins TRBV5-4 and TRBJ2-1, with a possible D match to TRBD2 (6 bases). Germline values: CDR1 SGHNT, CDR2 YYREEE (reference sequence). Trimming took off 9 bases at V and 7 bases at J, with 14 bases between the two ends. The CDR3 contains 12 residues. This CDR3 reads CATPGTHNEQFF. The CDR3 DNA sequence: TGTGCCACACCAGGGACTCATAATGAGCAGTTCTTC.

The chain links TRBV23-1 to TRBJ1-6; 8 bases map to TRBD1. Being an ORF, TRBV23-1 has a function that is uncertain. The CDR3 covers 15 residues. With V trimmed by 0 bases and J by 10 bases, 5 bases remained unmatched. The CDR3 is CASSQSCRGHSPLHF. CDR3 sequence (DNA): TGCGCCAGCAGTCAATCTTGCAGGGGGCACTCACCCCTCCACTTT.

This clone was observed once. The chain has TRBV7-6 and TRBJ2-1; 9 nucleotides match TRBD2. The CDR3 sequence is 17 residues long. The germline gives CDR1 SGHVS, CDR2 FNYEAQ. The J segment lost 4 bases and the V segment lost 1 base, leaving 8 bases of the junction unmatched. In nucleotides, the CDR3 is TGTGCCAGCAGCTTAGTAGGCGCGGGGGGGTATTACAATGAGCAGTTCTTC. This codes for CASSLVGAGGYYNEQFF.

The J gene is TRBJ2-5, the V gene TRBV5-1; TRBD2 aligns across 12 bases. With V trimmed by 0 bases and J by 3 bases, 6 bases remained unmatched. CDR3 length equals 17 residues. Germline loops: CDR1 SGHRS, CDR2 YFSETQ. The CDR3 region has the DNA TGCGCCAGCAGCTTGGGAGGACTAGCGGGGAAAAAAGAGACCCAGTACTTC. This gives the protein CASSLGGLAGKKETQYF.

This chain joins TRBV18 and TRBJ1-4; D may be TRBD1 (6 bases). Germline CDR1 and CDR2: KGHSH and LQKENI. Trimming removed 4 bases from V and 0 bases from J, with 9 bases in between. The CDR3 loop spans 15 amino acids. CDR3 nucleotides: TGTGCCAGCTCACAACAGGGTGCAACTAATGAAAAACTGTTTTTT. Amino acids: CASSQQGATNEKLFF.

The CDR3 DNA reads TGTGCCAGCAACCAGCGGGAGACCTACGAGCAGTACTTC. Residues: CASNQRETYEQYF. The V call is TRBV27, the J call TRBJ2-7, with 8 nucleotides matching TRBD2. The germline V gene encodes CDR1 MNHEY and CDR2 SMNVEV (reference sequence). Unmatched junction bases numbered 4, after V lost 7 bases and J lost 2 bases. The CDR3 is 13 amino acids.

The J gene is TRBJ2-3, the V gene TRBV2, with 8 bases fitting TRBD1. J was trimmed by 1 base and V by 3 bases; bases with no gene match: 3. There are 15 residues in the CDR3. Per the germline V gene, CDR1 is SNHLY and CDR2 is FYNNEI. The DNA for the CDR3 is TGTGCCAGCAGTGATGGCAGGGGGCGCACAGATACGCAGTATTTT. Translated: CASSDGRGRTDTQYF.

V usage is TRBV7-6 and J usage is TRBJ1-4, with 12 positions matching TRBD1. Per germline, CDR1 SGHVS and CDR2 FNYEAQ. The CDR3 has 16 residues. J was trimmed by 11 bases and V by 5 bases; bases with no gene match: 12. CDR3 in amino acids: CASSVGTGGARGKLFF. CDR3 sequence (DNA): TGTGCCAGCAGCGTTGGGACAGGGGGCGCGAGGGGGAAACTGTTTTTT.

The CDR3 DNA follows: TGTGCCAGCAGCTTGGGTCAGGGGGTTGTCTACGAGCAGTACTTC. It encodes CASSLGQGVVYEQYF. This chain links TRBV5-6 with TRBJ2-7; 7 bases line up with TRBD1. CDR3 length: 15 residues. The J segment lost 3 bases and the V segment lost 0 bases, leaving 6 bases of the junction unmatched. The germline V gene encodes CDR1 SGHDT and CDR2 YYEEEE.